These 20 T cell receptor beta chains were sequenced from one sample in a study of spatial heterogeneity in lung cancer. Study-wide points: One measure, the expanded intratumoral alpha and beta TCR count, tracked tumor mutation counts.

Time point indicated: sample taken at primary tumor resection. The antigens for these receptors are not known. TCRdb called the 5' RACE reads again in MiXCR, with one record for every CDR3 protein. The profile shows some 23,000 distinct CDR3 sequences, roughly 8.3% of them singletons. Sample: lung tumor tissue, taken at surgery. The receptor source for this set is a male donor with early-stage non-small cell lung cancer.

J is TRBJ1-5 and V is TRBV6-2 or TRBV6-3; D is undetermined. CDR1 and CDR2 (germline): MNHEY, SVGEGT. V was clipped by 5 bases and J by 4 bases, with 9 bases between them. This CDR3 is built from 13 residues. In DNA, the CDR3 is TGTGCCAGCAGTAGTCTACTTAATCAGCCCCAGCATTTT. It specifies CASSSLLNQPQHF.

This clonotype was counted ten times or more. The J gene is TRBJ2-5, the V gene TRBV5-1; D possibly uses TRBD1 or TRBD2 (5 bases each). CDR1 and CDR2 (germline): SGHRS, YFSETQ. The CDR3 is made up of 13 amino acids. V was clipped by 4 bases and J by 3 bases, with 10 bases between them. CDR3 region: CASSRGPEETQYF. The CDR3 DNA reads TGCGCCAGCAGCAGGGGACCGGAAGAGACCCAGTACTTC.

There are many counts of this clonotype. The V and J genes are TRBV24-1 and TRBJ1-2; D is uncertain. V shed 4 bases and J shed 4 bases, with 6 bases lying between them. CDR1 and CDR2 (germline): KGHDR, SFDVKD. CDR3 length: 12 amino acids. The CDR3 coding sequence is TGTGCCACCAGTGACGGAAGCTATGGCTACACCTTC. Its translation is CATSDGSYGYTF.

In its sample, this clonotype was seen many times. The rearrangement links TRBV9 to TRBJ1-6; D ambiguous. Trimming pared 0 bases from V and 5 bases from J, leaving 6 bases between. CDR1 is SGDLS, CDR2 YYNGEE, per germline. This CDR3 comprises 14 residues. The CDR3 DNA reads TGTGCCAGCAGCGTAGATGGGGATAATTCACCCCTCCACTTT. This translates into CASSVDGDNSPLHF.

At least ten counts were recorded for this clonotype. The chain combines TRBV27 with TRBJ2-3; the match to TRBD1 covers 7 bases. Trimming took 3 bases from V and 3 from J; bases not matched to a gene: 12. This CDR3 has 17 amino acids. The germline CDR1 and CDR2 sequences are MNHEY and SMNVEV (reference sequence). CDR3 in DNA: TGTGCCAGCAGTTTCCTCCCCACAGGGGCCGGGACAGATACGCAGTATTTT. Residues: CASSFLPTGAGTDTQYF.

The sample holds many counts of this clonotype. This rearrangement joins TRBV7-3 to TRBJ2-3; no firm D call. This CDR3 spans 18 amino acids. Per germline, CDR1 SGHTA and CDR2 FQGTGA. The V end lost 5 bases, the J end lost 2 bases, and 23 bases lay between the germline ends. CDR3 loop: CASSLSTPGPLSTDTQYF. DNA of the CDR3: TGTGCCAGCAGCCTCTCGACTCCGGGCCCTCTCTCCACAGATACGCAGTATTTT.

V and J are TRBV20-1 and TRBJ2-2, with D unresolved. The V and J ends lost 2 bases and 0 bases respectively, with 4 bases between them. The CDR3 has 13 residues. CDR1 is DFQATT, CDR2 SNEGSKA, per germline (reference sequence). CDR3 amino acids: CSARRANTGELFF. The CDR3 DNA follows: TGCAGTGCTAGAAGAGCGAACACCGGGGAGCTGTTTTTT.

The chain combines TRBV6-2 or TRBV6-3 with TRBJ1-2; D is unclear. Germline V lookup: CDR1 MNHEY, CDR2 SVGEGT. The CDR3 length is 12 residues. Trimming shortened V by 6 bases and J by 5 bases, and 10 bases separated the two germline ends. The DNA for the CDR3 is TGTGCCAGCAGGGCCGGTCTATATGGCTACACCTTC. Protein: CASRAGLYGYTF.

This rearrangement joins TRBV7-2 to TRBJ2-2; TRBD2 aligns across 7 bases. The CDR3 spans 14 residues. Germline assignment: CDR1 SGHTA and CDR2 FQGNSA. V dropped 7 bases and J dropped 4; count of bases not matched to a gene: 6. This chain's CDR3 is CASKGLVATGELFF. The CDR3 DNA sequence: TGTGCCAGCAAAGGACTAGTTGCCACCGGGGAGCTGTTTTTT.

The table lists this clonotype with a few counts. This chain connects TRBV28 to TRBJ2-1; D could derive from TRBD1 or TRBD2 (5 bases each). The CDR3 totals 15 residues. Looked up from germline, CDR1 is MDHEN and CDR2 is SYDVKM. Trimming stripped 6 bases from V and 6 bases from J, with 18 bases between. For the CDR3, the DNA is TGTGCCAGCAGGACCCCCTACGGGGACCGCAATGAGCAGTTCTTC. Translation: CASRTPYGDRNEQFF.

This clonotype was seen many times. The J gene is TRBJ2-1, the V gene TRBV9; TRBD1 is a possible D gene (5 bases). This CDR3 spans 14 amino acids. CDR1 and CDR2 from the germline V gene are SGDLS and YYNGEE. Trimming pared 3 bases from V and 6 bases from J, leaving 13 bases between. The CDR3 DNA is TGTGCCAGCAGCGCCGTAGGGGCTAGCAATGAGCAGTTCTTC. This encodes CASSAVGASNEQFF. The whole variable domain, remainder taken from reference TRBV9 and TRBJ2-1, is DSGVTQTPKHLITATGQRVTLRCSPRSGDLSVYWYQQSLDQGLQFLIQYYNGEERAKGNILERFSAQQFPDLHSELNLSSLELGDSALYFCASSAVGASNEQFFGPGTRLTVL.

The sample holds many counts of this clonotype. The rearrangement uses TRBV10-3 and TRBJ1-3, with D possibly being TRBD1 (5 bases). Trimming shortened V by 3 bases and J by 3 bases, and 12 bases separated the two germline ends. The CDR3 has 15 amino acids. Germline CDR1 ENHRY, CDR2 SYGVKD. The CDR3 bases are TGTGCCATCAGTGAAGGGGACGTAGTTGGAAACACCATATATTTT. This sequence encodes CAISEGDVVGNTIYF.

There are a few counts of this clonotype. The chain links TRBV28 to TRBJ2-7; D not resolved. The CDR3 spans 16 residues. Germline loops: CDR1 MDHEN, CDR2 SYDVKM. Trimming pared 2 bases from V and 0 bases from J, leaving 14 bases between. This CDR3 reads CASSLQGRWSSYEQYF. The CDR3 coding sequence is TGTGCCAGCAGTTTACAAGGGCGGTGGAGCTCCTACGAGCAGTACTTC.

In nucleotides, the CDR3 is TGTGCCAGCAGCCAGCTCCAAACTTCCGAGCAGTACTTC. Its translation: CASSQLQTSEQYF. The chain combines TRBV14 with TRBJ2-7; D call uncertain. Germline V gives CDR1 SGHDN, CDR2 FVKESK. V was cut by 3 bases and J by 6 bases, with 12 bases left in between. CDR3 length: 13 residues.

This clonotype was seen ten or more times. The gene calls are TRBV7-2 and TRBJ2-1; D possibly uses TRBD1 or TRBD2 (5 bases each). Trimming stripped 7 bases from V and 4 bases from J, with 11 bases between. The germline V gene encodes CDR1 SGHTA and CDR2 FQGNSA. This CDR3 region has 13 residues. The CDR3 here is CASNRDLYNEQFF. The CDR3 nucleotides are TGTGCCAGCAACCGGGACCTTTACAATGAGCAGTTCTTC.

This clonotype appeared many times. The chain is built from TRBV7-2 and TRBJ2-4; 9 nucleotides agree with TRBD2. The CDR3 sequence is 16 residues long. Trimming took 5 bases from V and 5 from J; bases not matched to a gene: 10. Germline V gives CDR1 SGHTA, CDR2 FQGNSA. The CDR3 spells CASSVVATSGQNIQYF. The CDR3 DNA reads TGTGCCAGCAGCGTTGTTGCTACTAGCGGGCAAAACATTCAGTACTTC. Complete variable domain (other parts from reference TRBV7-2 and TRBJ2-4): GAGVSQSPSNKVTEKGKDVELRCDPISGHTALYWYRQSLGQGLEFLIYFQGNSAPDKSGLPSDRFSAERTGGSVSTLTIQRTQQEDSAVYLCASSVVATSGQNIQYFGAGTRLSVL.

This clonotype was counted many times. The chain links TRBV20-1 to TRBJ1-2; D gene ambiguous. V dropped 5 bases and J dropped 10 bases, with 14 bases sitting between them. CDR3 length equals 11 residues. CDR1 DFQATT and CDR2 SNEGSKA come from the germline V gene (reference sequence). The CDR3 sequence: CSAYRDPNYTF. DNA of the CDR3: TGCAGTGCTTACAGAGACCCGAACTACACCTTC.

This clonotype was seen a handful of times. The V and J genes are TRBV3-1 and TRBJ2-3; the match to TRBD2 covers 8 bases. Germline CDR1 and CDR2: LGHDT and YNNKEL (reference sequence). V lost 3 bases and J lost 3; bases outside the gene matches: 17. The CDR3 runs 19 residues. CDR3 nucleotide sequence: TGTGCCAGCAGCCACCCAAAAGCCGTCGGGGTAGCGGGAACAGATACGCAGTATTTT. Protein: CASSHPKAVGVAGTDTQYF.

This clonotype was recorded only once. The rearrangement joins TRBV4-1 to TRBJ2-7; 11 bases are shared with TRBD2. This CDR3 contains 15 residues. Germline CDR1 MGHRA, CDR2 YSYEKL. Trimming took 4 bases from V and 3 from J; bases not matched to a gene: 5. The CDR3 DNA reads TGCGCCAGCAGCCTAAATAGCGGGAGGGTCTACGAGCAGTACTTC. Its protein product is CASSLNSGRVYEQYF.

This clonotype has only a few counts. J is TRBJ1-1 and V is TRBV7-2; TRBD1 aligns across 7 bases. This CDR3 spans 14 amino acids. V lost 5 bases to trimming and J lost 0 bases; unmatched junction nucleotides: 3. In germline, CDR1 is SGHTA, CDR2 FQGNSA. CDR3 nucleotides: TGTGCCAGCAGCCTTGACAGGGTGAACACTGAAGCTTTCTTT. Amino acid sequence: CASSLDRVNTEAFF.